These 28 T cell receptor beta chains were all obtained from the same sample, sequenced in a study of graft-versus-host responses after intestinal transplantation. Antigens for these TCRs are unknown. Measured with immunoSEQ multiplex PCR; TCRdb has only the in-frame clones, and not every one. The sample includes about 86,000 clones, about 87% of them seen just once. The sequenced sample was unstimulated CD4+ T cells sorted from spleen or lymph node cells, obtained before transplant. These receptors all come from a human donor who was the organ donor for an intestinal transplant.

This chain links TRBV6-4 with TRBJ2-1; no reliable D call. CDR1 MRHNA and CDR2 SNTAGT come from the germline V gene. V shed 4 bases and J shed 0 bases, with 13 bases lying between them. CDR3 length equals 16 residues. The CDR3 reads CASSVIFPGSYNEQFF. CDR3 DNA: TGTGCCAGCAGTGTTATCTTCCCCGGCTCCTACAATGAGCAGTTCTTC.

V usage is TRBV7-2 and J usage is TRBJ1-2; 8 nucleotides agree with TRBD1. The CDR3 loop spans 17 amino acids. Germline trimming cut 6 bases from V and 2 bases from J; bases unmatched to any gene: 14. Germline CDR1 SGHTA, CDR2 FQGNSA. The CDR3 nucleotides read TGTGCCAGCAGTTACGCCGCAACAGGGGGGCAAAACTATGGCTACACCTTC. Its protein is CASSYAATGGQNYGYTF.

This clone was counted only a few times. The chain links TRBV7-2 to TRBJ2-7; 7 nucleotides align to TRBD1. With V trimmed by 5 bases and J by 3 bases, 7 bases remained unmatched. The CDR3 extends over 14 amino acids. The germline CDR1 and CDR2 sequences are SGHTA and FQGNSA. In DNA form, the CDR3 reads TGTGCCAGCAGCGCTAGACAGGGTCTCTACGAGCAGTACTTC. Protein sequence: CASSARQGLYEQYF.

The rearrangement links TRBV4-2 to TRBJ2-4; the D is unclear. The CDR3 loop spans 14 amino acids. Germline CDR1 reads LGHNA; CDR2 reads YNFKEQ. V lost 1 base to trimming and J lost 4 bases, with 8 bases between them. The DNA of the CDR3 is TGTGCCAGCAGCCAAGGATACCAGAAAAACATTCAGTACTTC. Encoded protein: CASSQGYQKNIQYF.

Here the CDR3 reads CASSSQGTGELFF. CDR3 coding DNA: TGTGCCAGCAGCTCACAGGGAACCGGGGAGCTGTTTTTT. The V call is TRBV7-9, the J call TRBJ2-2; D might be TRBD1 (6 bases). Trimming took 4 bases from V and 5 from J, leaving 8 bases between them. The CDR3 sequence is 13 residues long. Looked up from germline, CDR1 is SEHNR and CDR2 is FQNEAQ (reference sequence). Using reference TRBV7-9 and TRBJ2-2 for the parts outside the CDR3, the full variable domain is DTGVSQNPRHKITKRGQNVTFRCDPISEHNRLYWYRQTLGQGPEFLTYFQNEAQLEKSRLLSDRFSAERPKGSFSTLEIQRTEQGDSAMYLCASSSQGTGELFFGEGSRLTVL.

The chain carries TRBV2 and TRBJ2-1; 9 positions match TRBD1. V shed 4 bases and J 6 bases; nucleotides not matched to a gene: 1. CDR3 length equals 13 residues. CDR1 is SNHLY and CDR2 is FYNNEI in the germline V gene. CDR3 nucleotide sequence: TGTGCCAGCAGTGGACAGGGGGGCAATGAGCAGTTCTTC. The encoded protein is CASSGQGGNEQFF.

The genes are TRBV5-1 and TRBJ2-1; a weak D match, TRBD2 (5 bases). Trimming took 3 bases from V and 9 from J, leaving 13 bases between them. Germline V CDR1 and CDR2: SGHRS, YFSETQ. This CDR3 has 13 residues. CDR3 amino acids: CASSSDWGTEQFF. In DNA form, the CDR3 reads TGCGCCAGCAGCTCGGACTGGGGAACTGAGCAGTTCTTC.

The gene calls are TRBV28 and TRBJ2-2; D unresolved. The CDR3 has 15 amino acids. Trimming took off 2 bases at V and 11 bases at J, with 18 bases between the two ends. Per germline, CDR1 MDHEN and CDR2 SYDVKM. CDR3 loop: CASSLPPGGQRELFF. Here the CDR3 DNA reads TGTGCCAGCAGTTTACCCCCCGGCGGCCAAAGAGAGCTGTTTTTT.

The CDR3 protein is CASSARQGRFSGANVLTF. The CDR3 nucleotides are TGTGCCAGCAGTGCGCGACAGGGTCGTTTCTCTGGGGCCAACGTCCTGACTTTC. The chain employs TRBV25-1 and TRBJ2-6; 7 bases line up with TRBD1. Trimming removed 4 bases from V and 0 bases from J; junction bases left unmatched: 9. The CDR3 totals 18 residues. CDR1 is MGHDK, CDR2 SYGVNS, per germline.

This clone has a single count. The chain joins TRBV28 to TRBJ2-6; D gene unclear. Germline CDR1 and CDR2: MDHEN and SYDVKM. CDR3 length: 14 residues. The germline V and J ends were trimmed by 4 bases and 4 bases, with 8 bases remaining between them. CDR3 nucleotide sequence: TGTGCCAGCAGTTCGTCTCTGGGGGCCAACGTCCTGACTTTC. Translating gives CASSSSLGANVLTF. The full variable domain, with the rest looked up from reference TRBV28 and TRBJ2-6, is DVKVTQSSRYLVKRTGEKVFLECVQDMDHENMFWYRQDPGLGLRLIYFSYDVKMKEKGDIPEGYSVSREKKERFSLILESASTNQTSMYLCASSSSLGANVLTFGAGSRLTVL.

The V gene is TRBV6-5, the J gene TRBJ1-5; perhaps TRBD1 as D (5 bases). Germline-derived CDR1 and CDR2 are MNHEY and SVGAGI. Trimming pared 5 bases from V and 5 bases from J, leaving 13 bases between. The CDR3 loop spans 14 amino acids. The CDR3 nucleotides read TGTGCCAGCAGTCCCCTGCGGGGGTATCAGCCCCAGCATTTT. Translation: CASSPLRGYQPQHF.

The chain links TRBV30 to TRBJ1-6; 7 bases map to TRBD1. The germline V gene encodes CDR1 GTSNPN and CDR2 SVGIG (reference sequence). V lost 5 bases, J lost 7 bases, and 11 bases stayed unmatched. The CDR3 length is 15 residues. The CDR3 region has the DNA TGTGCCTGGTGTAGAGGGGGCGGGAAGAATTCACCCCTCCACTTT. It specifies CAWCRGGGKNSPLHF.

V is TRBV2 and J is TRBJ2-6; TRBD1 matches at 7 bases. The germline V gene encodes CDR1 SNHLY and CDR2 FYNNEI. V shed 5 bases and J 0 bases; nucleotides not matched to a gene: 10. The CDR3 extends over 18 amino acids. CDR3 DNA sequence: TGTGCCAGCAGTACACGGGGACAGTCGTACTCTGGGGCCAACGTCCTGACTTTC. Protein: CASSTRGQSYSGANVLTF.

The V gene is TRBV28, the J gene TRBJ1-5; 9 bases are shared with TRBD1. With V trimmed by 4 bases and J by 2 bases, 15 bases remained unmatched. Germline assignment: CDR1 MDHEN and CDR2 SYDVKM. The CDR3 is made up of 19 amino acids. The CDR3 nucleotides read TGTGCCAGCAGTTCGCCACAGGGGGCGTATCGTGTCGGCAATCAGCCCCAGCATTTT. It is translated as CASSSPQGAYRVGNQPQHF.

This clone was seen just once. The chain employs TRBV6-5 and TRBJ2-3; 10 bases are shared with TRBD1. J lost 2 bases, V lost 4 bases, and 6 bases had no gene match. The CDR3 has 16 residues. Germline lookup yields CDR1 MNHEY and CDR2 SVGAGI. In DNA form, the CDR3 reads TGTGCCAGCAGTTTAGGACAGGGGGGATACACAGATACGCAGTATTTT. Protein: CASSLGQGGYTDTQYF.

This clone has a handful of counts. The chain uses TRBV4-2 and TRBJ2-5; the D gene is possibly TRBD1 (5 bases). The CDR3 runs to 14 residues. Germline values: CDR1 LGHNA, CDR2 YNFKEQ. Trimming left V 1 base short and J 3 bases short, with 9 bases between. In DNA form, the CDR3 reads TGTGCCAGCAGCCAAGGGACAAATAAAGAGACCCAGTACTTC. Amino acids: CASSQGTNKETQYF.

The rearrangement uses TRBV7-2 and TRBJ2-1, with TRBD2 identical over 9 bases. V dropped 7 bases and J dropped 3; count of bases not matched to a gene: 4. Germline V lookup: CDR1 SGHTA, CDR2 FQGNSA. This CDR3 contains 14 residues. The CDR3 sequence is CASKGTSNYNEQFF. CDR3 DNA sequence: TGTGCCAGCAAGGGGACTAGCAACTACAATGAGCAGTTCTTC.

The chain joins TRBV25-1 to TRBJ2-5, with a tentative D call TRBD1 (6 bases). Germline V gives CDR1 MGHDK, CDR2 SYGVNS. The CDR3 consists of 14 residues. Between the trimmed V and J ends, which lost 3 bases and 5 bases, there was a span of 13 bases. The CDR3 region has the DNA TGTGCCAGCAGTGATTCGGCAGGGGTGGAGACCCAGTACTTC. Its protein is CASSDSAGVETQYF.

This clone was counted only a few times. The rearrangement uses TRBV4-1 and TRBJ2-5; 11 bases line up with TRBD2. After removal of 6 bases from V and 3 bases from J, the junction contained 9 bases not matched to a gene. Germline V gene sequence: CDR1 MGHRA, CDR2 YSYEKL. This CDR3 is built from 16 residues. CDR3 sequence: CASSLSSGGPEETQYF. The CDR3 nucleotides read TGCGCCAGCAGTCTTTCTAGCGGGGGGCCCGAAGAGACCCAGTACTTC.

This clone was seen a single time. This chain joins TRBV6-1 and TRBJ1-3; D is unclear. The CDR3 runs to 12 residues. The V gene lost 7 bases and the J gene lost 0 bases, with 4 bases spanning the gap. CDR1 MNHNS and CDR2 SASEGT come from the germline V gene. For the CDR3, the DNA is TGTGCCAGCACTAACTCTGGAAACACCATATATTTT. It codes for CASTNSGNTIYF.

This clone has more than one count but fewer than ten. The chain employs TRBV7-8 and TRBJ1-5, with 9 bases that match TRBD1. Germline CDR1 reads SGHVS; CDR2 reads FQNEAQ. V lost 1 base to trimming and J lost 2 bases; unmatched junction nucleotides: 6. The CDR3 totals 17 residues. The CDR3 protein is CASSLEGTGLRNQPQHF. The CDR3, as DNA: TGTGCCAGCAGCTTAGAGGGGACAGGGCTTCGCAATCAGCCCCAGCATTTT.

This chain uses TRBV6-6 with TRBJ2-7; the D is unclear. This CDR3 region has 12 residues. The germline V gene encodes CDR1 MNHNY and CDR2 SVGAGI (reference sequence). V lost 7 bases, J lost 1 base, and 8 bases lay in between. CDR3 in amino acids: CASMGRSYEQYF. Written as DNA, the CDR3 is TGTGCCAGCATGGGCAGATCCTACGAGCAGTACTTC.

The chain couples TRBV19 to TRBJ2-5; tentative D call: TRBD1 (5 bases). V shed 6 bases and J shed 3 bases, with 17 bases lying between them. In germline, CDR1 is LNHDA, CDR2 SQIVND (reference sequence). The CDR3 loop spans 15 amino acids. The CDR3 bases are TGTGCCAGTAGAAACAGGTTGGACAACGAAGAGACCCAGTACTTC. Protein product: CASRNRLDNEETQYF.

The V gene is TRBV5-6, the J gene TRBJ2-1, with 10 bases aligning to TRBD2. In germline, CDR1 is SGHDT, CDR2 YYEEEE. The V gene end was trimmed by 7 bases and the J gene end by 3 bases; junction bases not matched to a gene: 4. The CDR3 sequence is 14 residues long. DNA of the CDR3: TGTGCCAGCTTCAGGACTAGCGGCTACAATGAGCAGTTCTTC. Translated, it gives CASFRTSGYNEQFF.

This clone has just a few counts. The J gene is TRBJ1-5, the V gene TRBV28, with D maybe TRBD1 (5 bases). Germline CDR1 and CDR2: MDHEN and SYDVKM. V was clipped by 8 bases and J by 2 bases, with 16 bases between them. The CDR3 totals 15 residues. The CDR3: CASVGGARGNQPQHF. The DNA for the CDR3 is TGTGCCAGCGTTGGAGGGGCGCGGGGCAATCAGCCCCAGCATTTT. Together with reference TRBV28 and TRBJ1-5, the CDR3 gives the full variable domain: DVKVTQSSRYLVKRTGEKVFLECVQDMDHENMFWYRQDPGLGLRLIYFSYDVKMKEKGDIPEGYSVSREKKERFSLILESASTNQTSMYLCASVGGARGNQPQHFGDGTRLSIL.

The rearrangement links TRBV7-9 to TRBJ2-5; TRBD1 matches 10 bases. The J call is in doubt because the DNA end fits TRBJ2-7 better. CDR3 length equals 16 residues. Germline lookup yields CDR1 SEHNR and CDR2 FQNEAQ (reference sequence). The CDR3 loop reads CASSLLGDRGRNEQYF. The DNA for the CDR3 is TGTGCCAGCAGCTTACTTGGGGACAGGGGCAGGAACGAGCAGTACTTC.

This clone was observed a single time. CDR3 in amino acids: CASSPTPLAGGFNEQFF. CDR3 nucleotides: TGTGCCAGCAGCCCAACCCCTCTAGCGGGAGGTTTCAATGAGCAGTTCTTC. The genes are TRBV27 and TRBJ2-1, with 11 bases aligning to TRBD2. V trimming: 6 bases; J trimming: 6 bases; junction bases outside the gene matches: 13. The CDR3 runs to 17 residues. Germline CDR1 reads MNHEY; CDR2 reads SMNVEV (reference sequence).

V gene TRBV28 combines with J gene TRBJ2-3; TRBD2 might be the D (5 bases). V lost 2 bases to trimming and J lost 0 bases, with 12 bases between them. CDR3 length equals 16 residues. The germline V gene has CDR1 MDHEN and CDR2 SYDVKM. The CDR3 spells CASSLPSGFSTDTQYF. Here the CDR3 DNA reads TGTGCCAGCAGTTTACCGAGCGGATTTAGCACAGATACGCAGTATTTT.